This T cell receptor (beta chain) is from a study of beta chain features in type 1 diabetes. Study-level findings and limits: The study found moderately but significantly shorter TCRB CDR3s in all four CD4+ subsets of Type 1 diabetes patients. Equally in patients and controls, PCR might preferentially amplify shorter templates.

The CDR3 spans 14 residues. The V end lost 3 bases, the J end lost 7 bases, and 14 bases lay between the germline ends. CDR1 and CDR2 (germline): MNHNS, SASEGT. Expressed TCRB transcripts were sequenced because the isolated RNA had all been reverse transcribed beforehand. The method was immunoSEQ multiplex PCR; TCRdb's version includes in-frame clones alone and lacks a portion of them. The sample lists 500,000 to 800,000 clones, 9.5% to 15% occurring once. With regard to this clone: Its antigen remains unidentified.

The chain is built from TRBV6-1 and TRBJ2-3; no reliable D call. Material for sequencing was naive CD4+ T cells from blood. The receptor comes from a man aged 30 to 39 with type 1 diabetes. The CDR3 reads CASSDEHGFNTQYF. The CDR3 DNA follows: TGTGCCAGCAGTGACGAACACGGGTTTAATACGCAGTATTTT.